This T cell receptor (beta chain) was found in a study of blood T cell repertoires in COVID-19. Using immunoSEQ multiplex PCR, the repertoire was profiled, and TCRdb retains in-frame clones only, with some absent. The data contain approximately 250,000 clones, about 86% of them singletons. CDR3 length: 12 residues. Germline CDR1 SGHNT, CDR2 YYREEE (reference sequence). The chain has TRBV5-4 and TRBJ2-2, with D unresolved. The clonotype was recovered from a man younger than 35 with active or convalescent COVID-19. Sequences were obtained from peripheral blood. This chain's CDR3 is CVVTGNTGELFF. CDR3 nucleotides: TGTGTCGTGACGGGGAACACCGGGGAGCTGTTTTTT.